This passage covers 9 T cell receptor beta chains from one sample sequenced in a study of control samples from healthy donors and cancer patients. Assay: immunoSEQ multiplex PCR; the TCRdb copy retains only in-frame clones and omits some. The sample contains some 190,000 clones, about 90% of which appear only once. Sequencing input: blood. The receptors here all came from a young man in good health.

V is TRBV24-1 and J is TRBJ1-4; D is uncertain. Germline CDR1 is KGHDR and CDR2 is SFDVKD. CDR3 size: 16 residues. The V and J ends lost 7 bases and 6 bases respectively, with 20 bases between them. The chain's CDR3 is CATSRERQRNYEKLFF. CDR3 bases: TGTGCCACCAGCCGGGAACGTCAACGGAACTATGAAAAACTGTTTTTT.

A single count supports this clone. J is TRBJ2-2 and V is TRBV14; D is perhaps TRBD1 (6 bases). The V end lost 1 base, the J end lost 1 base, and 7 bases lay between the germline ends. The CDR3 is made up of 15 amino acids. Germline assignment: CDR1 SGHDN and CDR2 FVKESK. The CDR3, as DNA: TGTGCCAGCAGCCAAGGGACAGAGAACACCGGGGAGCTGTTTTTT. It specifies CASSQGTENTGELFF.

The V gene is TRBV24-1, the J gene TRBJ1-2; D is ambiguous. Germline-derived CDR1 and CDR2 are KGHDR and SFDVKD. This CDR3 region has 14 residues. Trimming took 7 bases from V and 2 from J, leaving 13 bases between them. CDR3 sequence reads: CATRSSGGNYGYTF. The DNA of the CDR3 is TGTGCCACCAGGAGCTCCGGAGGGAACTATGGCTACACCTTC.

V gene TRBV30 combines with J gene TRBJ1-4; possibly TRBD1 for D (5 bases). Trimming pared 2 bases from V and 10 bases from J, leaving 14 bases between. In germline, CDR1 is GTSNPN, CDR2 SVGIG (reference sequence). There are 13 residues in the CDR3. The CDR3 DNA sequence: TGTGCCTGGAGTCAGGCTACAGGAGGAAAACTGTTTTTT. Amino acids: CAWSQATGGKLFF.

The chain joins TRBV11-3 to TRBJ1-1, with D tentatively TRBD1 (5 bases). Germline V CDR1 and CDR2: SGHNT, YENEEA. This CDR3 is built from 19 residues. Trimming cost V 0 bases and J 3 bases, with 23 bases left between them. CDR3 nucleotides: TGTGCCAGCAGCTTAGACACCGGGGCACACGCGTTAACGGACACTGAAGCTTTCTTT. This codes for CASSLDTGAHALTDTEAFF. Full variable domain (missing parts from reference TRBV11-3 and TRBJ1-1): EAGVVQSPRYKIIEKKQPVAFWCNPISGHNTLYWYLQNLGQGPELLIRYENEEAVDDSQLPKDRFSAERLKGVDSTLKIQPAELGDSAVYLCASSLDTGAHALTDTEAFFGQGTRLTVV.

This clone occurred a few times. The chain carries TRBV7-9 and TRBJ2-7; D unresolved. Trimming left V 0 bases short and J 3 bases short, with 9 bases between. Germline V CDR1 and CDR2: SEHNR, FQNEAQ (reference sequence). This CDR3 has 14 amino acids. The CDR3 DNA follows: TGTGCCAGCAGCTTAGCAGGGTCTCGCTACGAGCAGTACTTC. Encoded protein: CASSLAGSRYEQYF. Drawing the rest from reference TRBV7-9 and TRBJ2-7, the complete variable domain is DTGVSQNPRHKITKRGQNVTFRCDPISEHNRLYWYRQTLGQGPEFLTYFQNEAQLEKSRLLSDRFSAERPKGSFSTLEIQRTEQGDSAMYLCASSLAGSRYEQYFGPGTRLTVT.

CDR3 sequence (DNA): TGCAGTGCTAGTTTTCTCAACTCCCGATACAATGAGCAGTTCTTC. It encodes CSASFLNSRYNEQFF. The chain combines TRBV20-1 with TRBJ2-1; unclear D gene. In germline, CDR1 is DFQATT, CDR2 SNEGSKA (reference sequence). The CDR3 spans 15 residues. V was pared by 3 bases and J by 4 bases, with 16 bases between.

In regard to this clone: Other DNA sequences from this sample encode an identical CDR3 as well. This chain connects TRBV18 to TRBJ1-1; D is ambiguous. CDR3 length equals 13 residues. The germline V gene encodes CDR1 KGHSH and CDR2 LQKENI. The V end lost 2 bases, the J end lost 1 base, and 5 bases lay between the germline ends. As DNA, the CDR3 is TGTGCCAGCTCACCAGGGCAGAACACTGAAGCTTTCTTT. Protein product: CASSPGQNTEAFF.

This rearrangement joins TRBV9 to TRBJ1-6, with D possibly TRBD1 on 5 matching bases. Trimming took off 2 bases at V and 9 bases at J, with 21 bases between the two ends. Per the germline V gene, CDR1 is SGDLS and CDR2 is YYNGEE. The CDR3 is 17 amino acids. The CDR3 loop is CASSVRSGWGFGSPLHF. The CDR3 DNA sequence: TGTGCCAGCAGCGTCCGGTCCGGGTGGGGGTTTGGTTCACCCCTCCACTTT.